This T cell receptor beta chain was retrieved from a study of T cells in Graves' hyperthyroidism and ophthalmopathy. Study-level results: Blood also showed most of the thyroid clonotypes that were expanded above 0.001.

Using RNA transcripts as the source, TCR beta CDR3 regions were amplified. HTBI primers were used for first-round RT-PCR of the TCR CDR3. TCRdb recomputed calls from the multiplex PCR reads with MiXCR, one row per CDR3 protein. The sample consists of more than 500,000 distinct CDR3 sequences, 12% to 15% of them appearing once. Only a few counts were recorded for this clonotype. Its matching antigen is unknown. Trimming removed 6 bases from V and 9 bases from J, with 15 bases in between. The CDR3 covers 13 residues. CDR1 is SEHNR, CDR2 FQNEAQ, per germline (reference sequence). This TCR came from a woman in her thirties or forties with Graves' hyperthyroidism. Source material: blood. The chain employs TRBV7-9 and TRBJ2-1; D not certain. This CDR3 reads CASSPPVVGEQFF. The DNA of the CDR3 is TGTGCCAGCAGTCCCCCAGTAGTGGGTGAGCAGTTCTTC.